Described below is a single T cell receptor (beta chain) sequence and its context. What it binds is unknown. The sample comes from a study of cytomegalovirus exposure and HLA in healthy donors. Study observations and caveats: There were a few CMV-associated chains whose specificity for CMV antigens was confirmed in vitro.

Only in-frame clones appear in the TCRdb table, and some are missing; sequencing was by immunoSEQ multiplex PCR. This sample carries about 130,000 clones, 80% to 90% of them seen once, and the ten largest clones take 9%. V was shortened by 7 bases and J by 6 bases, with 16 bases between the two germline ends. CDR1 and CDR2 from the germline V gene are MNHEY and SVGAGI. CDR3 size: 13 residues. Sequencing used PBMCs. The chain links TRBV6-5 to TRBJ2-7, with D maybe TRBD2 (6 bases). This TCR was sampled from a woman aged 18-35 years in good health and CMV-seropositive. The CDR3 nucleotides are TGTGCCAGCACCAAAACAGCGGGTGGCGAGCAGTACTTC. This sequence encodes CASTKTAGGEQYF.